The following is a T cell receptor beta chain sequence with its context. The data are from a study of CD8+ T cells in alopecia areata. The CDR3 length is 15 residues. V lost 4 bases and J lost 4, with 16 bases in between. Germline CDR1 and CDR2: LNHNV and YYDKDF (reference sequence). Treatment specified: oral pan-JAK inhibitor, 5-10 mg twice daily. Isolated RNA was reverse transcribed into cDNA used as the sequencing template. The repertoire was sequenced with immunoSEQ multiplex PCR; TCRdb's copy has only in-frame clones and lacks some. This sample has 150,000 to 200,000 clones; less than 65% occur once, and the top ten carry just over 1%.

Sequencing used CD4+ T cells sorted from blood, obtained at week 24, from a patient treated with tofacitinib. The clonotype originates from a human donor with alopecia areata. J is TRBJ1-2 and V is TRBV15; D might be TRBD1 (6 bases). The CDR3 region is CATSMEPQGPYGYTF. CDR3 nucleotide sequence: TGTGCCACCAGCATGGAACCACAGGGCCCCTATGGCTACACCTTC. Filled out from reference TRBV15 and TRBJ1-2, the complete variable domain reads DAMVIQNPRYQVTQFGKPVTLSCSQTLNHNVMYWYQQKSSQAPKLLFHYYDKDFNNEADTPDNFQSRRPNTSFCFLDIRSPGLGDTAMYLCATSMEPQGPYGYTFGSGTRLTVV.